A single sample is the source of the 2 T cell receptor beta chains below, sequenced in a study of CD8 T cells in Susac syndrome. RNA, at about 0.45 to 1 ug, was reverse transcribed with random hexamers. TCRdb reanalysed the immunoSEQ multiplex PCR reads using MiXCR and keeps one entry per CDR3 protein. The sample includes some 130,000 distinct CDR3 sequences, 95% of them seen just once. The specimen sequenced was CD8+ T cells from PBMCs. The receptors come from a human donor with Susac syndrome.

The chain joins TRBV5-4 to TRBJ2-2, with TRBD2 as a possible D gene (6 bases). This CDR3 comprises 14 residues. Trimming left V 4 bases short and J 6 bases short, with 13 bases between. Per the germline V gene, CDR1 is SGHNT and CDR2 is YYREEE (reference sequence). CDR3 loop: CASSPGTLAGELFF. CDR3 sequence (DNA): TGTGCCAGCAGCCCTGGGACTTTGGCCGGGGAGCTGTTTTTT.

This clonotype appeared a few times. The V gene is TRBV12-3 or TRBV12-4, the J gene TRBJ1-1, with no clear D. The V and J ends lost 6 bases and 0 bases respectively, with 11 bases between them. This CDR3 region has 14 residues. CDR3 residues: CASSPGWVNTEAFF. Here the CDR3 DNA reads TGTGCCAGCAGCCCCGGATGGGTGAACACTGAAGCTTTCTTT.